The 27 T cell receptor beta chains below all came from one sample that was sequenced in a study of blood T cell repertoires in COVID-19. Clones were sequenced by immunoSEQ multiplex PCR, and TCRdb holds only the in-frame ones, with some missing. The sample includes around 170,000 clones, 74% seen only once; the top ten take around 2.9%. The sequenced material came from peripheral blood. Receptors were obtained from a woman aged 80 or older with acute or convalescent COVID-19.

The V gene is TRBV10-1, the J gene TRBJ2-4, with D uncertain. Trimming stripped 2 bases from V and 9 bases from J, with 11 bases between. This CDR3 region has 13 residues. CDR1 is WNHNN, CDR2 SYGVQD, per germline (reference sequence). CDR3: CASSEATPSIQYF. As DNA, the CDR3 is TGCGCCAGCAGTGAGGCGACACCGAGCATTCAGTACTTC.

This clone was counted a few times. The chain employs TRBV2 and TRBJ2-2, with a possible D match to TRBD1 (6 bases). V was shortened by 7 bases and J by 6 bases, with 12 bases between the two germline ends. The germline gives CDR1 SNHLY, CDR2 FYNNEI. CDR3 length: 13 amino acids. CDR3 region: CASTGQGSGELFF. As DNA, the CDR3 is TGTGCCAGCACCGGGCAGGGGTCCGGGGAGCTGTTTTTT.

The chain joins TRBV29-1 to TRBJ2-2; 11 bases match TRBD1. CDR3 length: 16 residues. Germline V lookup: CDR1 SQVTM, CDR2 ANQGSEA. V trimming: 4 bases; J trimming: 1 base; junction bases outside the gene matches: 5. CDR3 sequence: CSVVGGTGGNTGELFF. DNA of the CDR3: TGCAGCGTTGTCGGCGGGACAGGGGGGAACACCGGGGAGCTGTTTTTT.

V gene TRBV19 combines with J gene TRBJ2-7; 7 bases are shared with TRBD2. Germline CDR1 reads LNHDA; CDR2 reads SQIVND (reference sequence). The CDR3 contains 14 residues. The trim removed 5 bases at V and 1 base at J, leaving 5 bases unmatched. CDR3 sequence: CASSADGRSYEQYF. CDR3 DNA sequence: TGTGCCAGTAGTGCCGACGGGAGGTCCTACGAGCAGTACTTC.

A few counts support this clone. The chain combines TRBV28 with TRBJ1-6; 7 positions match TRBD1. Germline V gene data show CDR1 as MDHEN and CDR2 as SYDVKM. The CDR3 loop spans 15 amino acids. The V and J ends lost 7 bases and 9 bases, in that order; junction bases with no gene match: 12. The CDR3 DNA reads as TGTGCCAGCAAAACGCGCAGAAAGGGGGCTTCACCCCTCCACTTT. This sequence encodes CASKTRRKGASPLHF.

The chain employs TRBV5-8 and TRBJ2-1; D might be TRBD2 (6 bases). This CDR3 region has 11 residues. Germline assignment: CDR1 SGHTS and CDR2 YDEGEE. Trimming stripped 5 bases from V and 14 bases from J, with 14 bases between. The CDR3 DNA is TGTGCCAGCAGACGGACTACCGAGGAGTTCTTC. Encoded protein: CASRRTTEEFF.

The rearrangement joins TRBV7-2 to TRBJ1-4, with D possibly TRBD1 on 5 matching bases. Trimming shortened V by 3 bases and J by 5 bases, and 16 bases separated the two germline ends. The germline V gene has CDR1 SGHTA and CDR2 FQGNSA. This CDR3 contains 16 residues. This CDR3 reads CASSFKIAGGNEKLFF. In nucleotides, the CDR3 is TGTGCCAGCAGCTTTAAAATCGCGGGGGGGAATGAAAAACTGTTTTTT.

In its sample, this clone was seen a few times. The chain carries TRBV27 and TRBJ2-7; D not certain. The CDR3 runs 13 residues. CDR1 is MNHEY, CDR2 SMNVEV, per germline (reference sequence). Trimming took 3 bases from V and 1 from J, leaving 7 bases between them. Written as DNA, the CDR3 is TGTGCCAGCAGTTTCCATCATTCCTACGAGCAGTACTTC. Residues: CASSFHHSYEQYF.

The gene calls are TRBV9 and TRBJ2-5; TRBD2 agrees at 12 bases. V trimming: 1 base; J trimming: 2 bases; junction bases outside the gene matches: 3. The CDR3 covers 16 residues. CDR1 SGDLS and CDR2 YYNGEE come from the germline V gene. The CDR3 sequence is CASSVLAGGGQETQYF. CDR3 in DNA: TGTGCCAGCAGCGTACTAGCGGGAGGGGGTCAAGAGACCCAGTACTTC. The whole variable domain, filled in from reference TRBV9 and TRBJ2-5, reads DSGVTQTPKHLITATGQRVTLRCSPRSGDLSVYWYQQSLDQGLQFLIQYYNGEERAKGNILERFSAQQFPDLHSELNLSSLELGDSALYFCASSVLAGGGQETQYFGPGTRLLVL.

J is TRBJ1-4 and V is TRBV2; TRBD1 aligns across 8 bases. Trimming removed 6 bases from V and 8 bases from J; junction bases left unmatched: 8. This CDR3 has 14 residues. Germline values: CDR1 SNHLY, CDR2 FYNNEI. The CDR3: CASRGGQDGEKLFF. CDR3 sequence (DNA): TGTGCCAGCAGAGGGGGACAGGATGGGGAAAAACTGTTTTTT. The complete variable domain, with remaining parts taken from reference TRBV2 and TRBJ1-4, reads EPEVTQTPSHQVTQMGQEVILRCVPISNHLYFYWYRQILGQKVEFLVSFYNNEISEKSEIFDDQFSVERPDGSNFTLKIRSTKLEDSAMYFCASRGGQDGEKLFFGSGTQLSVL.

The chain joins TRBV3-1 (or the pseudogene TRBV3-2) to TRBJ2-7; a possible D gene is TRBD1 (6 bases). Germline CDR1 reads LGHDT; CDR2 reads YNNKEL (reference sequence). V was clipped by 3 bases and J by 2 bases, with 11 bases between them. The CDR3 length is 14 residues. The CDR3 sequence: CASSQNRVAYEQYF. The DNA for the CDR3 is TGTGCCAGCAGCCAGAACAGGGTGGCCTACGAGCAGTACTTC.

V gene TRBV6-2 or TRBV6-3 combines with J gene TRBJ2-3, with D hard to call. The CDR3 length is 12 residues. Trimming cost V 2 bases and J 4 bases, with 4 bases left between them. Germline V gene sequence: CDR1 MNHEY, CDR2 SVGEGT. As DNA, the CDR3 is TGTGCCAGCAGTTACACGGCAGATACGCAGTATTTT. Amino acid sequence: CASSYTADTQYF.

This clone was counted a few times. This rearrangement joins TRBV5-1 to TRBJ2-2; D not resolved. From germline, CDR1 is SGHRS and CDR2 YFSETQ. The ends were cut back, 6 bases at V and 0 bases at J, with 15 bases in the middle. There are 16 residues in the CDR3. CDR3: CASKRLRASNTGELFF. The CDR3 nucleotides read TGCGCCAGCAAACGCCTTCGAGCTTCGAACACCGGGGAGCTGTTTTTT.

The chain couples TRBV2 to TRBJ2-5; D not certain. Per the germline V gene, CDR1 is SNHLY and CDR2 is FYNNEI. CDR3 length equals 15 residues. The V end was cut by 0 bases, the J end by 1 base, with 9 bases between. The CDR3 coding sequence is TGTGCCAGCAGTGAAGCTCACGGTTTCCAAGAGACCCAGTACTTC. Amino acid sequence: CASSEAHGFQETQYF.

The rearrangement joins TRBV3-1 (or the pseudogene TRBV3-2) to TRBJ1-2; 7 bases fit TRBD1. CDR1 and CDR2 from the germline V gene are LGHDT and YNNKEL (reference sequence). The length of the CDR3 is 14 residues. Trimming at V came to 0 bases and at J to 8 bases, leaving 6 bases not matched to a gene. DNA for the CDR3: TGTGCCAGCAGCCAAGATCTCAGGGGGAAGGGCTACACCTTC. Translating it yields CASSQDLRGKGYTF.

This rearrangement joins TRBV29-1 to TRBJ2-3, with TRBD2 identical over 7 bases. The CDR3 is made up of 15 amino acids. Germline V gene data show CDR1 as SQVTM and CDR2 as ANQGSEA. The V gene end was trimmed by 4 bases and the J gene end by 6 bases; junction bases not matched to a gene: 13. The CDR3 is CSVAPSGTLGDTQYF. In nucleotides, the CDR3 is TGCAGCGTTGCCCCGAGCGGGACCTTGGGGGATACGCAGTATTTT.

This sequence joins TRBV5-6 and TRBJ2-7, with a weak D call TRBD1 (5 bases). The CDR3 spans 14 residues. Trimming took 0 bases from V and 4 from J, leaving 11 bases between them. The V gene's germline CDR1 is SGHDT and CDR2 YYEEEE. CDR3 sequence: CASSLGQPPYEQYF. The CDR3 DNA is TGTGCCAGCAGCTTGGGACAGCCACCTTACGAGCAGTACTTC.

The J gene is TRBJ2-3, the V gene TRBV6-5; D gene ambiguous. Germline CDR1 MNHEY, CDR2 SVGAGI. Trimming cost V 0 bases and J 0 bases, with 7 bases left between them. The CDR3 totals 15 residues. The CDR3 nucleotides read TGTGCCAGCAGTTACTCTATGTCCAGCACAGATACGCAGTATTTT. It translates to CASSYSMSSTDTQYF.

The genes are TRBV28 and TRBJ1-1; TRBD1 matches at 7 bases. This CDR3 comprises 13 residues. Germline lookup yields CDR1 MDHEN and CDR2 SYDVKM. V lost 7 bases, J lost 10 bases, and 12 bases stayed unmatched. DNA for the CDR3: TGTGCCAGCAATATGGGACAGAGAGATCGAGCTTTCTTT. Amino acids: CASNMGQRDRAFF.

This sequence joins TRBV6-2 or TRBV6-3 and TRBJ2-1, with unresolved D. CDR1 is MNHEY and CDR2 is SVGEGT in the germline V gene. Trimming took 2 bases from V and 0 from J, leaving 8 bases between them. The CDR3 consists of 15 residues. The CDR3 here is CASSYQFFSYNEQFF. The CDR3 DNA reads TGTGCCAGCAGTTACCAGTTTTTCTCCTACAATGAGCAGTTCTTC.

The chain recombines TRBV28 with TRBJ1-2; weak D call: TRBD1 (5 bases). V lost 5 bases, J lost 2 bases, and 9 bases lay in between. CDR3 size: 13 residues. CDR1 is MDHEN and CDR2 is SYDVKM in the germline V gene. CDR3 region: CASSPDNNYGYTF. In DNA, the CDR3 is TGTGCCAGCAGTCCGGACAACAACTATGGCTACACCTTC.

The chain couples TRBV9 to TRBJ1-2; TRBD1 might be the D (6 bases). This CDR3 has 15 residues. Germline V gene lookup returns CDR1 SGDLS and CDR2 YYNGEE. V was clipped by 1 base and J by 0 bases, with 10 bases between them. This chain's CDR3 is CASSVQQGSNYGYTF. CDR3 nucleotides: TGTGCCAGCAGCGTACAACAGGGCTCTAACTATGGCTACACCTTC.

The rearrangement uses TRBV24-1 and TRBJ2-1; D call uncertain. The germline gives CDR1 KGHDR, CDR2 SFDVKD. Trimming pared 4 bases from V and 7 bases from J, leaving 16 bases between. CDR3 length: 15 amino acids. As DNA, the CDR3 is TGTGCCACCAGTGACCCCTTCGACATGCCGAATGAGCAGTTCTTC. It translates to CATSDPFDMPNEQFF.

The chain is built from TRBV2 and TRBJ2-4; D not certain. CDR3 length equals 13 residues. V was shortened by 7 bases and J by 2 bases, with 9 bases between the two germline ends. Germline CDR1 SNHLY, CDR2 FYNNEI. CDR3: CASTRSSKNIQYF. DNA of the CDR3: TGTGCCAGCACCCGTAGCTCCAAAAACATTCAGTACTTC.

The chain couples TRBV28 to TRBJ2-1; 7 bases are a match to TRBD2. CDR1 and CDR2 from the germline V gene are MDHEN and SYDVKM. The V segment lost 6 bases and the J segment 7 bases; nucleotides outside the gene matches: 12. This CDR3 is built from 15 residues. The CDR3 bases are TGTGCCAGCAGCCGAAACCGGGGGGTGGGAAATGAGCAGTTCTTC. Its protein product is CASSRNRGVGNEQFF.

The chain employs TRBV5-8 and TRBJ1-3, with D unresolved. The CDR3 extends over 17 amino acids. Germline V gene data show CDR1 as SGHTS and CDR2 as YDEGEE. V was cut by 0 bases and J by 0 bases, with 13 bases left in between. For the CDR3, the DNA is TGTGCCAGCAGCTTGGAGATGGCCTCTTCCTCTGGAAACACCATATATTTT. Translated: CASSLEMASSSGNTIYF. Based on the CDR3 plus reference TRBV5-8 and TRBJ1-3, the full variable domain is EAGVTQSPTHLIKTRGQQATLRCSPISGHTSVYWYQQALGLGLQFLLWYDEGEERNRGNFPPRFSGRQFPNYSSELNVNALELEDSALYLCASSLEMASSSGNTIYFGEGSWLTVV.

The rearrangement links TRBV6-2 or TRBV6-3 to TRBJ2-2, with no clear D. Deletions cut 6 bases from V and 8 bases from J, with 13 bases between. Germline loops: CDR1 MNHEY, CDR2 SVGEGT. CDR3 length: 13 amino acids. The CDR3 coding sequence is TGTGCCAGCAGCCCCCAGATGTGGGGGGAGCTGTTTTTT. Its translation: CASSPQMWGELFF.